This T cell receptor (beta chain) was obtained from a study of OX40 agonist ivuxolimab in advanced cancers. Study-level points and caveats: The antigens recognized by the expanded peripheral T cells, that is their antigen specificity, were not determined.

As regards this clone: Antigen specificity is unknown.

TCRdb's table, derived via immunoSEQ multiplex PCR, lists solely in-frame clones and lacks some. The sample holds roughly 11,000 clones, 84% seen once. Germline loops: CDR1 KGHSH, CDR2 LQKENI. V lost 6 bases to trimming and J lost 5 bases; unmatched junction nucleotides: 12. The CDR3 spans 15 residues. Patients were ruled out by autoimmune disease history or systemic immunosuppression. Blood was sampled at baseline, cycle 4 day 1, and cycle 7 day 1. The specimen was CD4+ or CD8+ T cells sorted from blood, collected in a trial of the OX40 agonist ivuxolimab. The genes are TRBV18 and TRBJ1-1; 7 bases line up with TRBD1. The sequence came from an adult with an advanced solid tumor such as melanoma, head and neck, liver or kidney cancer. This CDR3 reads CASSLGEGAATEAFF. CDR3 nucleotide sequence: TGTGCCAGCTCCCTCGGGGAGGGGGCTGCGACTGAAGCTTTCTTT.